Listed here is a single T cell receptor beta chain. The source of the sample is a study of blood T cell repertoires in COVID-19. Study information: Samples taken during acute and convalescent COVID-19 were collected in the United States, Italy and Spain.

Authors' methods: From reference gene primer amplification, estimates of nucleated cell counts were derived. Some clones are missing from TCRdb's copy, which holds only in-frame ones; the method was immunoSEQ multiplex PCR. V and J calls plus clone size are reproduced from that table; the DNA served to infer D and trimming. The table shows tens of thousands of clones, with around 92% occurring only once. Germline-derived CDR1 and CDR2 are SGHTA and FQGTGA. The V segment lost 4 bases and the J segment 2 bases; nucleotides outside the gene matches: 2. The CDR3 has 14 residues. The V and J genes are TRBV7-3 and TRBJ2-7, with TRBD1 matching 10 bases. The TCR comes from a woman in her forties or fifties in a cohort sampled during active COVID-19. The sequenced sample consisted of peripheral blood. The CDR3 nucleotides read TGTGCCAGCAGCTCGGGACAGGGGACCTACGAGCAGTACTTC. Amino acids: CASSSGQGTYEQYF.